This TCR beta chain was recovered during a study of lymphopenia after photon versus proton radiotherapy. General observations from the study: Authors raise, but do not show, better survival with proton therapy. After lymphocyte nadir, photon-treated repertoires showed oligoclonal expansion, especially CD8+ Temra.

With respect to this clone: Its antigen is still unknown.

Germline lookup yields CDR1 MNHNS and CDR2 SASEGT. V gave up 7 bases and J gave up 8 bases; unmatched junction bases: 5. The CDR3 runs to 13 residues. Generated by immunoSEQ multiplex PCR, the TCRdb table keeps only in-frame clones and is missing some. The data contain approximately 65,000 clones, 87% of them singletons. Specimen: peripheral blood, collected from a patient treated with proton-based radiotherapy. The V and J genes are TRBV6-1 and TRBJ1-4, with 9 bases lining up with TRBD1. The TCR originated in a man aged 80 or over with esophageal cancer. The chain's CDR3 is CASMVGQGEKLFF. CDR3 in DNA: TGTGCCAGCATGGTGGGACAGGGCGAAAAACTGTTTTTT.